The 4 T cell receptor beta chains below come from one sample, sequenced in a study of blood T cell repertoires in COVID-19. The assay was immunoSEQ multiplex PCR, and TCRdb's table has in-frame clones only and misses some. Of a few hundred thousand clones listed, under 90% were seen once; the top ten hold roughly 10%. Sample: peripheral blood. The receptors here all came from an elderly woman with COVID-19, enrolled during active disease.

CDR3 in DNA: TGTGCCAGCAGCTTTAGTGGGACAGGCACCGGGGAGCTGTTTTTT. Its translation: CASSFSGTGTGELFF. The rearrangement links TRBV5-4 to TRBJ2-2; TRBD1 matches 8 bases. This CDR3 has 15 residues. The V and J ends lost 2 bases and 4 bases, in that order; junction bases with no gene match: 4. Germline CDR1 reads SGHNT; CDR2 reads YYREEE (reference sequence).

This rearrangement joins TRBV7-2 to TRBJ1-5; no reliable D call. The V gene's germline CDR1 is SGHTA and CDR2 FQGNSA. The CDR3 is 14 residues long. Trimming removed 1 base at V and 7 bases at J, with 11 bases between. DNA for the CDR3: TGTGCCAGCAGCTTAGGGATGGGAGCGCAGCCCCAGCATTTT. Translating gives CASSLGMGAQPQHF.

As DNA, the CDR3 is TGCGCCAGCAGCCACGGGGGAAGCTCCTACAATGAGCAGTTCTTC. Its translation: CASSHGGSSYNEQFF. The rearrangement links TRBV5-1 to TRBJ2-1, with D possibly TRBD2 on 6 matching bases. Germline V gives CDR1 SGHRS, CDR2 YFSETQ. This CDR3 contains 15 residues. Trimming took 4 bases from V and 0 from J, leaving 11 bases between them.

This rearrangement joins TRBV12-3 or TRBV12-4 to TRBJ1-1; D is unresolved. The V end lost 5 bases, the J end lost 1 base, and 8 bases lay between the germline ends. The CDR3 covers 13 residues. CDR3 coding DNA: TGTGCCAGCAGTGGACTGGGGAACACTGAAGCTTTCTTT. This encodes CASSGLGNTEAFF.